Below, 13 T cell receptor beta chains from the same sample are listed, as sequenced in a study of T cell repertoires in ileal Crohn's disease. The protocol was immunoSEQ multiplex PCR, while the TCRdb copy is restricted to in-frame clones and leaves out a portion. The table has 25,000 to 35,000 clones, about 81% seen once. Material for sequencing was ileal tissue. Receptors originate from an adult with Crohn's disease.

The genes are TRBV7-9 and TRBJ1-6; D unclear. The CDR3 length is 14 residues. Germline V gives CDR1 SEHNR, CDR2 FQNEAQ (reference sequence). Deletions cut 8 bases from V and 10 bases from J, with 18 bases between. CDR3 sequence reads: CASQPPGTSSPLHF. Written as DNA, the CDR3 is TGTGCCAGCCAACCACCGGGAACATCGTCACCCCTCCACTTT.

The V call is TRBV30, the J call TRBJ2-6, with D possibly being TRBD1 (5 bases). Trimming took 4 bases from V and 4 from J, leaving 14 bases between them. The length of the CDR3 is 15 residues. Germline V CDR1 and CDR2: GTSNPN, SVGIG (reference sequence). The DNA for the CDR3 is TGTGCCTGGATTGAAAGGGGCGCGGGGGCCAACGTCCTGACTTTC. Translation gives CAWIERGAGANVLTF.

The chain joins TRBV6-1 to TRBJ2-7, with a weak D call TRBD1 (5 bases). This CDR3 is built from 13 residues. CDR1 is MNHNS, CDR2 SASEGT, per germline. Trimming removed 11 bases from V and 2 bases from J, with 16 bases in between. The CDR3 region has the DNA TGTGCCGCTAGGGCAGGGATTGCCTACGAGCAGTACTTC. This sequence encodes CAARAGIAYEQYF.

The V gene is TRBV6-1, the J gene TRBJ1-6; maybe TRBD1 (6 bases). This CDR3 is built from 14 residues. V lost 1 base and J lost 10, with 11 bases in between. Germline CDR1 is MNHNS and CDR2 is SASEGT. Here the CDR3 reads CASSEVTGNSPLHF. DNA of the CDR3: TGTGCCAGCAGTGAAGTAACAGGGAACTCACCCCTCCACTTT.

This chain uses TRBV18 with TRBJ1-1, with 9 bases identical to TRBD1. V gave up 8 bases and J gave up 4 bases; unmatched junction bases: 11. This CDR3 is 15 amino acids long. The germline gives CDR1 KGHSH, CDR2 LQKENI. CDR3 nucleotides: TGTGCCAGCCCCGAGGGACAGGGTGTGGGCACTGAAGCTTTCTTT. Translating it yields CASPEGQGVGTEAFF.

The gene calls are TRBV5-1 and TRBJ2-2, with D tentatively TRBD2 (5 bases). V dropped 0 bases and J dropped 3 bases, with 9 bases sitting between them. This CDR3 has 15 residues. Germline CDR1 is SGHRS and CDR2 is YFSETQ. The CDR3 DNA follows: TGCGCCAGCAGCTTGGAGCTGGGAGACACCGGGGAGCTGTTTTTT. Translation: CASSLELGDTGELFF.

V usage is TRBV7-2 and J usage is TRBJ1-1; 7 bases match TRBD1. The CDR3 is made up of 14 amino acids. The germline V gene encodes CDR1 SGHTA and CDR2 FQGNSA. V dropped 4 bases and J dropped 1; count of bases not matched to a gene: 3. As DNA, the CDR3 is TGTGCCAGCAGCTCAAGGACAGGGAACACTGAAGCTTTCTTT. It encodes CASSSRTGNTEAFF. Combining the CDR3 with reference TRBV7-2 and TRBJ1-1 gives the whole variable domain GAGVSQSPSNKVTEKGKDVELRCDPISGHTALYWYRQSLGQGLEFLIYFQGNSAPDKSGLPSDRFSAERTGGSVSTLTIQRTQQEDSAVYLCASSSRTGNTEAFFGQGTRLTVV.

This clone came up once. This sequence joins TRBV7-9 and TRBJ1-1; D remains unclear. Germline lookup yields CDR1 SEHNR and CDR2 FQNEAQ (reference sequence). V dropped 5 bases and J dropped 4 bases, with 14 bases sitting between them. CDR3 length: 14 amino acids. The DNA for the CDR3 is TGTGCCAGCAGCACGGGGTTTGAGGGCACTGAAGCTTTCTTT. It specifies CASSTGFEGTEAFF.

The V gene is TRBV18, the J gene TRBJ2-5; TRBD1 matches 8 bases. V shed 3 bases and J 5 bases; nucleotides not matched to a gene: 8. The CDR3 runs to 15 residues. The V gene's germline CDR1 is KGHSH and CDR2 LQKENI. The CDR3: CASSPTGQGMETQYF. The CDR3 bases are TGTGCCAGCTCACCTACTGGACAGGGTATGGAGACCCAGTACTTC.

The chain couples TRBV29-1 to TRBJ1-1, with no clear D. Germline V lookup: CDR1 SQVTM, CDR2 ANQGSEA. The germline V and J ends were trimmed by 6 bases and 2 bases, with 16 bases remaining between them. The CDR3 spans 14 residues. In DNA form, the CDR3 reads TGCAGCGTGAGGGAGGGAGCCTCCAACACTGAAGCTTTCTTT. It translates to CSVREGASNTEAFF.

This clone was picked up one time. The chain recombines TRBV6-6 with TRBJ1-3; 9 bases are a match to TRBD1. Trimming cost V 5 bases and J 1 base; bases outside gene matches: 3. The CDR3 is made up of 15 amino acids. Germline V CDR1 and CDR2: MNHNY, SVGAGI (reference sequence). CDR3 amino acids: CASSNRGLSGNTIYF. The CDR3 DNA reads as TGTGCCAGCAGTAACAGGGGGCTTTCTGGAAACACCATATATTTT.

This chain's CDR3 is CATSRGLAVGLQETQYF. For the CDR3, the DNA is TGTGCCACCAGCAGAGGATTAGCGGTCGGTTTACAAGAGACCCAGTACTTC. The chain recombines TRBV15 with TRBJ2-5, with a tentative D call TRBD2 (6 bases). Germline V gives CDR1 LNHNV, CDR2 YYDKDF (reference sequence). Trimming pared 1 base from V and 2 bases from J, leaving 17 bases between. The CDR3 has 17 residues.

As to this clone: Other DNA sequences in the same sample also yield this CDR3. V and J are TRBV10-1 and TRBJ1-6, with TRBD1 matching 8 bases. Germline V gives CDR1 WNHNN, CDR2 SYGVQD (reference sequence). The CDR3 is 16 residues long. The ends lost 9 bases at V and 1 base at J; junction bases unmatched: 8. CDR3 residues: CARARQGSSYNSPLHF. For the CDR3, the DNA is TGCGCCAGAGCCCGACAGGGGTCTTCCTATAATTCACCCCTCCACTTT.